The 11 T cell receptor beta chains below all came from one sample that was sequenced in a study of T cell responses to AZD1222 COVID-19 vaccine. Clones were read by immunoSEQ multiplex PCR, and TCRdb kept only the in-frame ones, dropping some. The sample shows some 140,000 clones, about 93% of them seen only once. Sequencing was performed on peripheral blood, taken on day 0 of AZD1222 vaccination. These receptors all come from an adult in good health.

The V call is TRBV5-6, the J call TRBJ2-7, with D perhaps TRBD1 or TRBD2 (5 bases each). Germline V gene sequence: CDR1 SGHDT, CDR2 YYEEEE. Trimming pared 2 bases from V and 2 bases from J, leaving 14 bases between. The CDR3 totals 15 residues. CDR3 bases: TGTGCCAGCAGCTTCGGGGCAGGGTTTACCTACGAGCAGTACTTC. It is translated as CASSFGAGFTYEQYF.

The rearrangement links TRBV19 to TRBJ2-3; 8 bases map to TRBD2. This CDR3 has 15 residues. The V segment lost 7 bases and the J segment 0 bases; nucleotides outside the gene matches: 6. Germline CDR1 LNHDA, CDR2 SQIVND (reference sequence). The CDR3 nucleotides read TGTGCCAGTAACGGGGGGGATTCTAGCACAGATACGCAGTATTTT. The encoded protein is CASNGGDSSTDTQYF.

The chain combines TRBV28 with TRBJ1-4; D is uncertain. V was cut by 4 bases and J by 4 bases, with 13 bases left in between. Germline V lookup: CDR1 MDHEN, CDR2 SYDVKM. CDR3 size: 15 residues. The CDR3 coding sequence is TGTGCCAGCAGTTCCGGTGGGCAACATAATGAAAAACTGTTTTTT. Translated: CASSSGGQHNEKLFF. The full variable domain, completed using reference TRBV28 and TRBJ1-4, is DVKVTQSSRYLVKRTGEKVFLECVQDMDHENMFWYRQDPGLGLRLIYFSYDVKMKEKGDIPEGYSVSREKKERFSLILESASTNQTSMYLCASSSGGQHNEKLFFGSGTQLSVL.

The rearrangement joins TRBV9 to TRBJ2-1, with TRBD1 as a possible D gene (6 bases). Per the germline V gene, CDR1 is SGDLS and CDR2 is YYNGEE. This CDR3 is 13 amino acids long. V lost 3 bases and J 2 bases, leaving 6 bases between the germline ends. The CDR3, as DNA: TGTGCCAGCAGCGGGACAGCCTACAATGAGCAGTTCTTC. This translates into CASSGTAYNEQFF. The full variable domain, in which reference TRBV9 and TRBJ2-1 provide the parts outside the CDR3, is DSGVTQTPKHLITATGQRVTLRCSPRSGDLSVYWYQQSLDQGLQFLIQYYNGEERAKGNILERFSAQQFPDLHSELNLSSLELGDSALYFCASSGTAYNEQFFGPGTRLTVL.

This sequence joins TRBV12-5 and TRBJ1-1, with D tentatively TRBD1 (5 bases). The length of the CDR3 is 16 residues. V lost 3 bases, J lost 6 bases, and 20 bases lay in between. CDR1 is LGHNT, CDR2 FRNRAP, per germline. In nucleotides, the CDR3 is TGTGCTAGTGGTTTCCGGTCTCAGGGTGTCCCCCCTGAAGCTTTCTTT. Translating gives CASGFRSQGVPPEAFF.

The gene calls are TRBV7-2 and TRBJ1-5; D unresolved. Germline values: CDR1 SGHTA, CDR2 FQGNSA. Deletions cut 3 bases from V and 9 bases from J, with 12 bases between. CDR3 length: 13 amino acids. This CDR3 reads CASSLDGFRPQHF. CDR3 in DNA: TGTGCCAGCAGCTTGGACGGATTCCGGCCCCAGCATTTT.

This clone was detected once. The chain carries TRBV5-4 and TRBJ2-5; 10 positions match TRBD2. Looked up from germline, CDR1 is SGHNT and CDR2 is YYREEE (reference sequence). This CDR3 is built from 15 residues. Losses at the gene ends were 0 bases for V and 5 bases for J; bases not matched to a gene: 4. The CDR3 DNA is TGTGCCAGCAGCTTGGTACTAGCGGGACGGGAGACCCAGTACTTC. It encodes CASSLVLAGRETQYF.

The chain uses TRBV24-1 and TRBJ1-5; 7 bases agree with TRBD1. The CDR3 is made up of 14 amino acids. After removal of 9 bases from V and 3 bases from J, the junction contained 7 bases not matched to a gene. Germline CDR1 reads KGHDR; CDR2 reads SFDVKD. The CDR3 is CATPDRVPNQPQHF. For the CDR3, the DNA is TGTGCCACCCCTGACAGGGTGCCCAATCAGCCCCAGCATTTT.

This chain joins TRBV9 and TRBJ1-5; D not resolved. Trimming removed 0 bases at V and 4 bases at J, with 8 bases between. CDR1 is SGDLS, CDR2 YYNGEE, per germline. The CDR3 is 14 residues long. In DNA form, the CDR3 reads TGTGCCAGCAGCGTAGAGGCGGGGAATCAGCCCCAGCATTTT. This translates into CASSVEAGNQPQHF. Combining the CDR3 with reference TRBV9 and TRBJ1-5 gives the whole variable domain DSGVTQTPKHLITATGQRVTLRCSPRSGDLSVYWYQQSLDQGLQFLIQYYNGEERAKGNILERFSAQQFPDLHSELNLSSLELGDSALYFCASSVEAGNQPQHFGDGTRLSIL.

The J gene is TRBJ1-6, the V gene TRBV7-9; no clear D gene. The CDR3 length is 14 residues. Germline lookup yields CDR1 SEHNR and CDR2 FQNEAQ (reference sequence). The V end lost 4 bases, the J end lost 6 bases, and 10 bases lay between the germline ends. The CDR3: CASSSSFPNSPLHF. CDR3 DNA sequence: TGTGCCAGCAGCTCTAGTTTTCCTAATTCACCCCTCCACTTT.

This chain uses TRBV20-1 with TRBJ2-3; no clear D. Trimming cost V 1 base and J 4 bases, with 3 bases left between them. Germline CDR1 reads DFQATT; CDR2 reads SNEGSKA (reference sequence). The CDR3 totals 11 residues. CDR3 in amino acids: CSARVADTQYF. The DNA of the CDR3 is TGCAGTGCTAGAGTGGCAGATACGCAGTATTTT.